The source of this TCR beta chain is a study of blood T cell repertoires in COVID-19 (dated by TCRdb to the early 2020s). At the level of the whole study: Samples from collaborators originated in the United States, Italy and Spain and spanned both the acute and convalescent phases of COVID-19. The prospective study material was composed of cDNA or gDNA derived from T cells, B-cell-depleted T cells, or PBMCs. The dataset comprised deeply sampled blood TCRbeta repertoires from subjects exposed to, actively infected with, or recovered from COVID-19. A freely available public database, intended as a resource for researchers studying the immune response to SARS-CoV-2, is where the repertoires were released. Samples came from the ongoing ImmuneRACE study (first 160 participants) plus 1,254 subjects from 6 global collaborators. The sample metadata nearly always contained a de-identified subject ID, COVID-19 status, age in years and sex. Where available, HLA class I and class II types were taken from metadata supplied by the sample provider and were not determined by assay-based typing.

Another Seattle source contributed samples from volunteer blood donors who had recovered from COVID-19. Collaborating institutions collected whole blood in K2EDTA tubes following their own protocols. For TCRbeta analysis, collaborator samples were shipped as frozen whole blood, as isolated PBMCs, or as DNA extracted from either sample type. With respect to this clone: Its antigen remains unidentified. No much larger clone is present one base from it, and per-base qualities are unavailable.

From the germline V gene (reference sequence), CDR1 is SGHAT and CDR2 is FQDESV. The CDR3 starts with the cysteine, ends with the phenylalanine, and has 15 residues. The entry retains the CDR3 DNA only, 45 bases that are in frame from base 1. V loses 8 bases of germline sequence and J loses 0 bases, and the interval between the two ends is 14 bases. TCRbeta CDR3 regions were amplified from genomic DNA using the immunoSEQ Assay, a bias-controlled multiplex PCR. In the authors' own workflow: The number of nucleated cells in each sample was estimated from the amplification of reference gene primers within the assay. To quantify the absolute abundance of each unique TCRbeta CDR3 rearrangement, sequence reads were collapsed and filtered. Productive Simpson clonality was computed per sample as the square root of Simpson's diversity index over productive rearrangements. TCRdb obtained this table from immuneACCESS and retained in-frame rearrangements with V and J assigned. These tables miss some clones; where compared with another copy, unresolved V genes account for less than half of the shortfall, and the remainder is unexplained. The V and J calls and clone size were taken over from that table, and D and trimming were inferred from the DNA. A total of almost 250,000 clones appear in this sample, approximately 89% of them only once. The top ten hold 1.5% to 2% of the sample.

What the work shows at the level of the full study, not this receptor alone: How much clinical and demographic metadata was included differed by source and by participant, and the metadata was provided uncurated.

The sequence joins TRBV11-1 to TRBJ2-1; D gene: possibly TRBD2, on 5 matching bases. The specimen was peripheral blood. The receptor was isolated from a woman aged 55-69 years who had recovered from COVID-19. The nucleotides are TGTGCCAGCGGGAGCCGGGTGAGCTCCTACAATGAGCAGTTCTTC. Its translation is CASGSRVSSYNEQFF.